This is a list of T cell receptor beta chains from one sample in a study of graft-versus-host responses after intestinal transplantation. Clones were sequenced by immunoSEQ multiplex PCR, and TCRdb holds only the in-frame ones, with some missing. The sample contains about 21,000 clones, 80% to 90% of which appear only once. The sample here was PBMCs, taken roughly 65 days after intestinal transplantation. These receptors all come from a human patient who received an intestinal transplant, so some T cells may come from the graft donor. The CDR3 runs from the conserved cysteine through the conserved F or W. A D gene is named only where the DNA matches it firmly. Clone size, where shown, is once, few, many, or a class for clones that have expanded.

D gene,V gene,clone size,J gene,CDR3 DNA,CDR3 protein
.,TRBV9,.,TRBJ2-7,TGTGCCAGCAGCGTAGGACATGGTGAGAGGCTGTACTTC,CASSVGHGERLYF
.,TRBV5-1,.,TRBJ1-1,TGCGCCAGCAGCGACGGACAGCTGGGGAACACTGAAGCTTTCTTT,CASSDGQLGNTEAFF
.,TRBV4-3,few,TRBJ2-1,TGCGCCAGCAGCCAAGAGTTGGGCGGGGTTTACAATGAGCAGTTCTTC,CASSQELGGVYNEQFF
.,TRBV27,.,TRBJ2-7,TGTGCCAGCAGTTTAAGGAGTAGCTCCTACGAGCAGTACTTC,CASSLRSSSYEQYF
.,TRBV19,.,TRBJ1-3,TGTGCCAGTAGGGACGGGGAAAACACCATATATTTT,CASRDGENTIYF
.,TRBV11-2,.,TRBJ1-4,TGTGCCAGCAGCTCGATGGAGGAAAAACTGTTTTTT,CASSSMEEKLFF
.,TRBV25-1,.,TRBJ2-3,TGTGCCAGCAGTGAACAGTCGCCAGGGCGCACAGATACGCAGTATTTT,CASSEQSPGRTDTQYF
.,TRBV4-3,once,TRBJ1-1,TGCGCCAGCAGCCAAGGACGCCAGAACACTGAAGCTTTCTTT,CASSQGRQNTEAFF
.,TRBV28,.,TRBJ2-7,TGTGCCAGCAGTTTACCGGGTTACGAGCAGTACTTC,CASSLPGYEQYF
.,TRBV7-9,few,TRBJ2-7,TGTGCCAGCAGCTTAGCCAGGGGGGGCGGCGACGAGCAGTACTTC,CASSLARGGGDEQYF
.,TRBV4-3,.,TRBJ1-1,TGCGCCAGCAGGTACAGTGGAGAGAACACTGAAGCTTTCTTT,CASRYSGENTEAFF
TRBD2,TRBV15,.,TRBJ2-3,TGTGCCACCAGCAGAGCCGGCCCGGGACTAGCGGATATCACAGATACGCAGTATTTT,CATSRAGPGLADITDTQYF
TRBD1,TRBV19,.,TRBJ1-2,TGTGCCAGTAGCGCCTCATTGAAGACAGGGCCGCCGCGAGCTAACTATGGCTACACCTTC,CASSASLKTGPPRANYGYTF
TRBD2,TRBV18,.,TRBJ2-2,TGTGCCAGCTCACCGGGACTAAACACCGGGGAGCTGTTTTTT,CASSPGLNTGELFF
.,TRBV5-4,once,TRBJ1-1,TGTGCCAGCCTCCCGGAGTTGGGTAACACTGAAGCTTTCTTT,CASLPELGNTEAFF
.,TRBV6-5,.,TRBJ1-2,TGTGCCAGCAGTTACGCATCCGGGCAGAACCTCTATGGCTACACCTTC,CASSYASGQNLYGYTF
.,TRBV6-1,.,TRBJ1-5,TGTGCCAGCAGTGAAGGCCGGGACTACAATCAGCCCCAGCATTTT,CASSEGRDYNQPQHF
.,TRBV4-3,.,TRBJ1-1,TGCGCCAGCAGCCAAGATAGGACATGGTCTTTGTCCGAAGCTTTCTTT,CASSQDRTWSLSEAFF
.,TRBV4-1,.,TRBJ1-4,TGCGCCAGCAGCCGCTACAGTGGGCAGGGGCGTTGTGCAACTAATGAAAAACTGTTTTTT,CASSRYSGQGRCATNEKLFF
.,TRBV7-2,.,TRBJ1-1,TGTGCCAGCAGCTTAGAGTCTGGGAGGACTGAAGCTTTCTTT,CASSLESGRTEAFF
.,TRBV25-1,.,TRBJ2-7,TGTGCCAGCAGCCCCGGGGCACAATACGAGCAGTACTTC,CASSPGAQYEQYF
.,TRBV7-6,.,TRBJ2-7,TGTGCCAGCAGCTTAGGGGGGGACAACCACGAGCAGTACTTC,CASSLGGDNHEQYF
.,TRBV10-3,.,TRBJ1-4,TGTGCCATCAGTGAGTCGGCAGTAAATGAAAAACTGTTTTTT,CAISESAVNEKLFF
.,TRBV4-3,.,TRBJ1-1,TGCGCCAGCAGCCAACTGGGCGGCCGAAACACTGAAGCTTTCTTT,CASSQLGGRNTEAFF
TRBD1,TRBV5-3,.,TRBJ1-2,TGTGCCAGAAGCTTGGCCGGACAGGACTATGGCTACACCTTC,CARSLAGQDYGYTF
.,TRBV4-3,.,TRBJ2-7,TGCGCCAGCAGCCAAGATTGGACGGCTGACCACGAGCAGTACTTC,CASSQDWTADHEQYF